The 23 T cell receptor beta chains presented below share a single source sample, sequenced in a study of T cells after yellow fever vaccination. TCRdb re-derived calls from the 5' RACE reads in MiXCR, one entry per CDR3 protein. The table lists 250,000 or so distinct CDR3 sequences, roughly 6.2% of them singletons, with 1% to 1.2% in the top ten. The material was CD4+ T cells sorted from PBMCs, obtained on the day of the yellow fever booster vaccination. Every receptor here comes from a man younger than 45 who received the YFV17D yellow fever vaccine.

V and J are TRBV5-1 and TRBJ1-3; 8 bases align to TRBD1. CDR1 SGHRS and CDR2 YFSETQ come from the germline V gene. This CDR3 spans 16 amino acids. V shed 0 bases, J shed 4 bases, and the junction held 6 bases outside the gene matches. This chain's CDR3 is CASSLEYRGSGNTIYF. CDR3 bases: TGCGCCAGCAGCTTGGAGTACAGGGGGTCCGGAAACACCATATATTTT. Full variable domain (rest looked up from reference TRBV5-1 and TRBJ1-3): KAGVTQTPRYLIKTRGQQVTLSCSPISGHRSVSWYQQTPGQGLQFLFEYFSETQRNKGNFPGRFSGRQFSNSRSEMNVSTLELGDSALYLCASSLEYRGSGNTIYFGEGSWLTVV.

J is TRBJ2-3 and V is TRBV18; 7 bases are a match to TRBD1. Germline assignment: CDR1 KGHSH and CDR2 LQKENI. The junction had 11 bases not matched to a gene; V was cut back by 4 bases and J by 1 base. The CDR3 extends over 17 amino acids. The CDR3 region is CASSRDILGQGTDTQYF. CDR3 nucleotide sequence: TGTGCCAGCTCACGGGATATCCTCGGACAGGGCACAGATACGCAGTATTTT. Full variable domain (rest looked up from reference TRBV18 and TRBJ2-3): NAGVMQNPRHLVRRRGQEARLRCSPMKGHSHVYWYRQLPEEGLKFMVYLQKENIIDESGMPKERFSAEFPKEGPSILRIQQVVRGDSAAYFCASSRDILGQGTDTQYFGPGTRLTVL.

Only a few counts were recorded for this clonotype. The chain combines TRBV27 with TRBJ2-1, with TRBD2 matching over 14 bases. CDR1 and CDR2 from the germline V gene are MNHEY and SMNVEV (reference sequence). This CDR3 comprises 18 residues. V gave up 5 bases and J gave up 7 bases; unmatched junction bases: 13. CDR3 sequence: CASSQPGLAGDGRNEQFF. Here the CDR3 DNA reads TGTGCCAGCAGTCAGCCGGGACTAGCGGGAGACGGTCGGAATGAGCAGTTCTTC.

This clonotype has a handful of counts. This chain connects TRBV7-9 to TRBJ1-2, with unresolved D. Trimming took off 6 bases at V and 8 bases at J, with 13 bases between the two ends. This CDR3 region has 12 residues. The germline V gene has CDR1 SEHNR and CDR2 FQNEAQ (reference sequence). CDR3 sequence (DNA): TGTGCCAGCAGGAGAGCCCCGGCGGGCTACACCTTC. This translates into CASRRAPAGYTF.

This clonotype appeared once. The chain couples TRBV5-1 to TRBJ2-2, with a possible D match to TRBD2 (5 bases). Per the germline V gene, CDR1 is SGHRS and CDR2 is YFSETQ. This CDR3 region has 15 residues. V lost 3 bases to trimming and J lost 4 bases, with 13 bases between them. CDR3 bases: TGCGCCAGCAGCTCGGACTGGTCGAGCACCGGGGAGCTGTTTTTT. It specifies CASSSDWSSTGELFF.

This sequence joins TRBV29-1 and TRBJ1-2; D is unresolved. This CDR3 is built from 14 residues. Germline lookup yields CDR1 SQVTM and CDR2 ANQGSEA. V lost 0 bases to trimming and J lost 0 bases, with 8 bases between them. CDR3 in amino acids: CSVEDVATNYGYTF. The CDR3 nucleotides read TGCAGCGTTGAAGATGTGGCAACTAACTATGGCTACACCTTC.

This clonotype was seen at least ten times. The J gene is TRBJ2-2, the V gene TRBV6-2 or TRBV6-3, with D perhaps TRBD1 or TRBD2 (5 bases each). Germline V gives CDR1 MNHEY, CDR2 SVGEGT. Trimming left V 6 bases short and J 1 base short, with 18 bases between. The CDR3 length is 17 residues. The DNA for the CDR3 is TGTGCCAGCAGCTCTACAACCGGGACCAGGAACACCGGGGAGCTGTTTTTT. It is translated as CASSSTTGTRNTGELFF.

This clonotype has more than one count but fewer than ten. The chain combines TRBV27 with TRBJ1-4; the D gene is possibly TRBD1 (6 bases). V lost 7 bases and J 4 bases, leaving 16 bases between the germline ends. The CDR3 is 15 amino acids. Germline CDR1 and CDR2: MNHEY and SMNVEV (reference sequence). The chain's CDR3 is CASKSAGALNEKLFF. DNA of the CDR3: TGTGCCAGCAAATCGGCGGGGGCCCTTAATGAAAAACTGTTTTTT.

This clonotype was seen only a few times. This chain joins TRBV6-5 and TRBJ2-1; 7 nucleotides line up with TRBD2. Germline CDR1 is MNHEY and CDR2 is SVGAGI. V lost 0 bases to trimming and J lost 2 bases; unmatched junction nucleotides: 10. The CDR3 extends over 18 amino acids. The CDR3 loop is CASSYSGKRDPTYNEQFF. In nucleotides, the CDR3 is TGTGCCAGCAGTTACTCGGGGAAGCGGGACCCAACCTACAATGAGCAGTTCTTC.

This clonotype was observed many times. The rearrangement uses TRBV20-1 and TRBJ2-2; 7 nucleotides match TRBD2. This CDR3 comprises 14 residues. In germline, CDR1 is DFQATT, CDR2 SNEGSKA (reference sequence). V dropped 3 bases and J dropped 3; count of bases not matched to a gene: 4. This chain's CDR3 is CSARGGSYTGELFF. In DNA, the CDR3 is TGCAGTGCTAGGGGCGGGAGCTACACCGGGGAGCTGTTTTTT.

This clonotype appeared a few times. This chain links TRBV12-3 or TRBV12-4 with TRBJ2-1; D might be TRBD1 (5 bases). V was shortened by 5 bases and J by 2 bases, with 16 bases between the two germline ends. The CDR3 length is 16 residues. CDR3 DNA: TGTGCCAGCAGTCAACTCCTTCGGACAACCTACAATGAGCAGTTCTTC. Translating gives CASSQLLRTTYNEQFF.

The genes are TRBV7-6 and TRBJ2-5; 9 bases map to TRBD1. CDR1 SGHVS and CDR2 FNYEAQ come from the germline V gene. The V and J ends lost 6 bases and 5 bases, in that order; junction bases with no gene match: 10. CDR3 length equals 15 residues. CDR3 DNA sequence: TGTGCCAGCAGGCGGACAGGGGCTTTTGTTGAGACCCAGTACTTC. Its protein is CASRRTGAFVETQYF.

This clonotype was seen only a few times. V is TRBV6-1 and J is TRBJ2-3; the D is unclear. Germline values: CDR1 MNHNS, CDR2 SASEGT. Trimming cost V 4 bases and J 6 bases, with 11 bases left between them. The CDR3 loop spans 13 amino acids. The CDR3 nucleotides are TGTGCCAGCAGTGCGGAACGAAGTGATACGCAGTATTTT. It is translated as CASSAERSDTQYF.

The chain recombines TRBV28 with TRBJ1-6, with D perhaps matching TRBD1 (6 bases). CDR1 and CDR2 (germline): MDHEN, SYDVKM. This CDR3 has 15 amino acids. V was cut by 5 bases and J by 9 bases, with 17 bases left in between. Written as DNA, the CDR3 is TGTGCCAGCAGTCCCCCGGGCCCCAGGGGTTCACCCCTCCACTTT. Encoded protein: CASSPPGPRGSPLHF. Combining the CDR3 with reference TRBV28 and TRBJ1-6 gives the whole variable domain DVKVTQSSRYLVKRTGEKVFLECVQDMDHENMFWYRQDPGLGLRLIYFSYDVKMKEKGDIPEGYSVSREKKERFSLILESASTNQTSMYLCASSPPGPRGSPLHFGNGTRLTVT.

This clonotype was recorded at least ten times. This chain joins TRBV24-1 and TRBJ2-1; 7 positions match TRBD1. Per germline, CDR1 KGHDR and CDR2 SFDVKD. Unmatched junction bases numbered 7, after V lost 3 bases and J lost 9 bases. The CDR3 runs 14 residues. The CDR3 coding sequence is TGTGCCACCAGTGATGCGACAGGGTCGAGTGAGCAGTTCTTC. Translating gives CATSDATGSSEQFF.

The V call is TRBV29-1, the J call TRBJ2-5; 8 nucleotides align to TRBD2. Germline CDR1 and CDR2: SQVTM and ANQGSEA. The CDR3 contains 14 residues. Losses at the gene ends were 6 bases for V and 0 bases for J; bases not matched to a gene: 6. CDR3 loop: CSVKRGMHQETQYF. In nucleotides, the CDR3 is TGCAGCGTAAAGCGGGGGATGCACCAAGAGACCCAGTACTTC.

The CDR3 sequence is CSAQPTSGHNEQFF. In DNA, the CDR3 is TGCAGTGCTCAACCGACTAGCGGACACAATGAGCAGTTCTTC. V is TRBV20-1 and J is TRBJ2-1; 9 nucleotides agree with TRBD2. After removal of 5 bases from V and 5 bases from J, the junction contained 7 bases not matched to a gene. CDR3 length: 14 amino acids. Germline values: CDR1 DFQATT, CDR2 SNEGSKA (reference sequence).

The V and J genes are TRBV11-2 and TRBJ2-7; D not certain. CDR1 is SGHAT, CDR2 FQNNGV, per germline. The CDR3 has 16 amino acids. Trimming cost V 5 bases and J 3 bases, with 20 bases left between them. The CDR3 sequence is CASSEGEATRRYEQYF. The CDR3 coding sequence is TGTGCCAGCAGCGAAGGAGAGGCGACGCGTCGCTACGAGCAGTACTTC.

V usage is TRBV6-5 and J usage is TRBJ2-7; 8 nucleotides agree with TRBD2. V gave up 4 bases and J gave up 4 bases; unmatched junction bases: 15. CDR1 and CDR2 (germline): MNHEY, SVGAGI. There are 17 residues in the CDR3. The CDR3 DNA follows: TGTGCCAGCAGTTTGACTAGCGCAGGCGTTACGGCTTACGAGCAGTACTTC. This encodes CASSLTSAGVTAYEQYF.

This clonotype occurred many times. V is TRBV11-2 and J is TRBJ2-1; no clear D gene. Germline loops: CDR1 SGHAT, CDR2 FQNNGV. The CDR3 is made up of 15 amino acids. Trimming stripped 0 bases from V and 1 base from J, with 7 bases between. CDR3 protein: CASSLEGFSYNEQFF. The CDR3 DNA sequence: TGTGCCAGCAGCTTAGAGGGGTTTTCCTACAATGAGCAGTTCTTC.

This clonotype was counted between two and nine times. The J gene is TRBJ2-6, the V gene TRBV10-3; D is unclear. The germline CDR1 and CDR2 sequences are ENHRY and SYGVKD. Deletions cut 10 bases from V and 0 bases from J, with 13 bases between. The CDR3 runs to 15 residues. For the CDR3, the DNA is TGTGCCACCGGGTCACATTTCTCTGGGGCCAACGTCCTGACTTTC. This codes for CATGSHFSGANVLTF.

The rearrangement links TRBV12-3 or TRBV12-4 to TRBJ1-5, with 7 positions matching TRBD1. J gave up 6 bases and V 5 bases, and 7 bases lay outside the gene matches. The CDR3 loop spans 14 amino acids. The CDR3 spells CASSEQGRLQPQHF. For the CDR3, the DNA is TGTGCCAGCAGTGAACAGGGGAGACTTCAGCCCCAGCATTTT.

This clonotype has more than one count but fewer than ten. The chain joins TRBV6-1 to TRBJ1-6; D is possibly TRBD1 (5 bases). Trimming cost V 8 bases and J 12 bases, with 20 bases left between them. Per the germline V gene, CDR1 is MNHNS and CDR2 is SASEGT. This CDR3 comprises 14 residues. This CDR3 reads CASCTRDGGGPLHF. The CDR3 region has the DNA TGTGCCAGCTGTACCCGGGACGGTGGTGGACCCCTCCACTTT.